Listed below are T cell receptor beta chains from one sample, sequenced in a study of T cells expressing NK-cell markers. Using the 5' RACE reads, TCRdb records one entry per CDR3 protein without DNA. The sample has around 260,000 distinct CDR3 sequences. Sequencing was done on a sample of blood T cells: a sorted CD56 or NKG2C T cell subset, CD4+ or CD8+ T cells, or bulk PBMC T cells (not recorded which). These receptors all stem from a woman between 18 and 75 years old in good health. The CDR3 runs from the conserved cysteine through the conserved F or W.

J gene: TRBJ1-1
V gene: TRBV7-6
CDR3 protein: CASSLDRGWDTEAFF

J gene: TRBJ2-7
V gene: TRBV4-2
CDR3 protein: CASSQQQELEQYF

J gene: TRBJ2-3
V gene: TRBV29-1
CDR3 protein: CSVDLGVDTQYF

J gene: TRBJ1-1
V gene: TRBV18
CDR3 protein: CASSPIDEGTEAFF

J gene: TRBJ2-5
V gene: TRBV12-3/TRBV12-4
CDR3 protein: CASSLTSQETQYF

J gene: TRBJ1-5
V gene: TRBV20-1
CDR3 protein: CSASESNQPQHF

J gene: TRBJ1-4
V gene: TRBV3-1
CDR3 protein: CASSPGTGWETNEKLFF

J gene: TRBJ2-7
V gene: TRBV7-2
CDR3 protein: CASSTSGNHEQYF

J gene: TRBJ2-5
V gene: TRBV9
CDR3 protein: CASSVGGLAAQGRETQYF

J gene: TRBJ2-7
V gene: TRBV10-3
CDR3 protein: CAISLLEVYKQYF

J gene: TRBJ1-2
V gene: TRBV12-3/TRBV12-4
CDR3 protein: CASSPGTAKGYGYTF

J gene: TRBJ2-3
V gene: TRBV6-5
CDR3 protein: CASSYLPGGDTQYF

J gene: TRBJ1-5
V gene: TRBV20-1
CDR3 protein: CSASYPGRTVGQPQHF

J gene: TRBJ2-5
V gene: TRBV12-3/TRBV12-4
CDR3 protein: CASSPNRLGETQYF

J gene: TRBJ2-1
V gene: TRBV7-9
CDR3 protein: CTTPGADYNEQFF

J gene: TRBJ1-1
V gene: TRBV20-1
CDR3 protein: CSARDGTGETEAFF

J gene: TRBJ1-3
V gene: TRBV6-1
CDR3 protein: CASSPMSSGNTIYF

J gene: TRBJ2-1
V gene: TRBV5-1
CDR3 protein: CASSLDSRTYNEQFF

J gene: TRBJ2-7
V gene: TRBV12-3/TRBV12-4
CDR3 protein: CASSQDRDRVTEQYF

J gene: TRBJ2-2
V gene: TRBV28
CDR3 protein: CASSLPGQANTGELFF

J gene: TRBJ1-1
V gene: TRBV25-1
CDR3 protein: CASRSTANTEAFF

J gene: TRBJ2-7
V gene: TRBV20-1
CDR3 protein: CSAVLAPLSPYEQYF

J gene: TRBJ1-2
V gene: TRBV19
CDR3 protein: CASSIDLSRDIFYTF

J gene: TRBJ1-6
V gene: TRBV4-1
CDR3 protein: CASSQNPLSVSLGRSPLHF

J gene: TRBJ2-7
V gene: TRBV12-3/TRBV12-4
CDR3 protein: CASSLAHGTYEQYF

J gene: TRBJ2-4
V gene: TRBV4-3
CDR3 protein: CASSQRLGEYF

J gene: TRBJ2-1
V gene: TRBV20-1
CDR3 protein: CSADGGSSYNEQFF

J gene: TRBJ2-1
V gene: TRBV20-1
CDR3 protein: CSASGRTSGSSYNEQFF

J gene: TRBJ2-3
V gene: TRBV11-2
CDR3 protein: CASSPFTFSGGRTDTQYF

J gene: TRBJ2-5
V gene: TRBV6-5
CDR3 protein: CASSFGTGGETQYF

J gene: TRBJ2-2
V gene: TRBV9
CDR3 protein: CASSVQSWGGELFF

J gene: TRBJ2-2
V gene: TRBV7-2
CDR3 protein: CASKRGGQNTGELFF

J gene: TRBJ2-1
V gene: TRBV20-1
CDR3 protein: CSVGTGNYNEQFF

J gene: TRBJ2-2
V gene: TRBV12-3/TRBV12-4
CDR3 protein: CASSQERGGFNTGELFF

J gene: TRBJ2-1
V gene: TRBV28
CDR3 protein: CASSFRTLAFF

J gene: TRBJ1-1
V gene: TRBV20-1
CDR3 protein: CSASEGGDEAFF

J gene: TRBJ2-7
V gene: TRBV20-1
CDR3 protein: CSQTSSYEQYF

J gene: TRBJ2-2
V gene: TRBV12-3/TRBV12-4
CDR3 protein: CASIPRGGRGELFF

J gene: TRBJ1-5
V gene: TRBV12-3/TRBV12-4
CDR3 protein: CASSLHRGAPQHF

J gene: TRBJ2-3
V gene: TRBV7-7
CDR3 protein: CASSRQGGDTQYF

J gene: TRBJ1-4
V gene: TRBV28
CDR3 protein: CASSLQTTNEKLFF

J gene: TRBJ2-3
V gene: TRBV20-1
CDR3 protein: CSAPGTPGGTDTQYF

J gene: TRBJ2-1
V gene: TRBV6-5
CDR3 protein: CASSYFPAGGDEQFF

J gene: TRBJ2-2
V gene: TRBV28
CDR3 protein: CASSFRASGRIVSGELFF